Listed here are 30 T cell receptor beta chains from one sample, sequenced in a study of vaccination and CD4 T cells after COVID-19. CD4+ T cells that had been cultured provided DNA sequenced with the Oncomine TCR Beta short-read assay. One entry per CDR3 protein, called by TCRdb with MiXCR from the PCR reads. Altogether around 16,000 distinct CDR3 sequences are present, 52% being singletons, with the ten largest covering about 4%. Indicated treatment: approximately 9-day PBMC culture with coronavirus spike peptide pools or control peptides (ViraFEST assay). What these receptors recognize is not known. Sequenced material: CD4+ T cells from blood, cultured in vitro, taken before SARS-CoV-2 vaccination. The origin of the receptors is a human donor who had recovered from COVID-19.

The CDR3 DNA reads as TGTGCCAGCAGCTTAATCGGGGGAGTAGTGTTCTTC. Protein product: CASSLIGGVVFF. The chain uses TRBV7-2 and TRBJ2-1; a possible D gene is TRBD2 (6 bases). This CDR3 has 12 amino acids. Germline V gene data show CDR1 as SGHTA and CDR2 as FQGNSA. V was trimmed by 2 bases and J by 15 bases, leaving 14 bases between them.

On this clonotype itself: A junction boundary mismatches the germline segment, possibly from a read error. The chain couples TRBV20-1 to TRBJ1-2, with no clear D. CDR1 is DFQATT and CDR2 is SNEGSKA in the germline V gene (reference sequence). The CDR3 contains 12 residues. The CDR3, as DNA: TGCAGTGCCAGAGAGACGGGTCCGCGCTACACCTTC. Translation gives CSARETGPRYTF.

This clonotype has just a few counts. This rearrangement joins TRBV28 to TRBJ1-2; possible D gene TRBD1, 6 bases. CDR1 and CDR2 (germline): MDHEN, SYDVKM. CDR3 length equals 16 residues. Trimming removed 6 bases from V and 0 bases from J, with 17 bases in between. CDR3 region: CASSPPQGEANYGYTF. The CDR3 bases are TGTGCCAGCAGCCCCCCACAGGGCGAAGCTAACTATGGCTACACCTTC.

This sequence joins TRBV7-2 and TRBJ2-1, with 9 bases that match TRBD1. Germline V gene sequence: CDR1 SGHTA, CDR2 FQGNSA. Unmatched junction bases numbered 8, after V lost 4 bases and J lost 7 bases. The CDR3 loop spans 15 amino acids. The DNA of the CDR3 is TGTGCCAGCAGCTCAGGCCGCGGGACAGGGAATGAGCAGTTCTTC. Translating it yields CASSSGRGTGNEQFF. The complete variable domain, with remaining parts taken from reference TRBV7-2 and TRBJ2-1, reads GAGVSQSPSNKVTEKGKDVELRCDPISGHTALYWYRQSLGQGLEFLIYFQGNSAPDKSGLPSDRFSAERTGGSVSTLTIQRTQQEDSAVYLCASSSGRGTGNEQFFGPGTRLTVL.

The rearrangement uses TRBV7-9 and TRBJ2-2, with D possibly matching TRBD1 (5 bases). Germline-derived CDR1 and CDR2 are SEHNR and FQNEAQ (reference sequence). The CDR3 length is 13 residues. Trimming removed 5 bases from V and 4 bases from J, with 8 bases in between. The CDR3, as DNA: TGTGCCAGCAGCATTACAGGCACCGGGGAGCTGTTTTTT. Residues: CASSITGTGELFF.

This clonotype was seen a handful of times. The chain couples TRBV20-1 to TRBJ2-5; no firm D call. Germline loops: CDR1 DFQATT, CDR2 SNEGSKA (reference sequence). This CDR3 comprises 12 residues. V dropped 5 bases and J dropped 0 bases, with 7 bases sitting between them. The CDR3 loop is CSARINQETQYF. The CDR3 DNA follows: TGCAGTGCTCGAATTAACCAAGAGACCCAGTACTTC.

This clonotype appeared once. The rearrangement joins TRBV5-8 to TRBJ1-5; weak D call: TRBD1 (5 bases). Germline V gene sequence: CDR1 SGHTS, CDR2 YDEGEE. The CDR3 is 13 residues long. The ends were cut back, 4 bases at V and 7 bases at J, with 12 bases in the middle. In DNA form, the CDR3 reads TGTGCCAGCAGCGAAACGGGGCCCCAGCCCCAGCATTTT. Protein sequence: CASSETGPQPQHF.

This clonotype occurred a few times. The CDR3 bases are TGTGCCACCAGCAGACCCTCGGACAGGAACAATGAGCAGTTCTTC. It is translated as CATSRPSDRNNEQFF. This rearrangement joins TRBV15 to TRBJ2-1; 7 bases match TRBD1. V gave up 2 bases and J gave up 5 bases; unmatched junction bases: 6. CDR1 is LNHNV, CDR2 YYDKDF, per germline (reference sequence). This CDR3 has 15 residues.

The chain is built from TRBV7-2 and TRBJ1-6, with D perhaps TRBD1 (5 bases). V lost 4 bases and J 9 bases, leaving 10 bases between the germline ends. Looked up from germline, CDR1 is SGHTA and CDR2 is FQGNSA. The CDR3 extends over 13 amino acids. The CDR3 sequence: CASSSQGGSPLHF. In DNA, the CDR3 is TGTGCCAGCAGCTCCCAGGGAGGTTCACCCCTCCACTTT.

The chain couples TRBV6-1 to TRBJ1-2, with D possibly matching TRBD1 (5 bases). V was cut by 8 bases and J by 6 bases, with 22 bases left in between. The CDR3 extends over 15 amino acids. Germline-derived CDR1 and CDR2 are MNHNS and SASEGT. CDR3 residues: CASLPNPGRLNGYTF. Here the CDR3 DNA reads TGTGCCAGCCTCCCAAATCCGGGGCGGCTTAATGGCTACACCTTC.

This chain joins TRBV6-1 and TRBJ1-2; 7 bases are a match to TRBD1. Looked up from germline, CDR1 is MNHNS and CDR2 is SASEGT. This CDR3 spans 15 amino acids. With 5 bases clipped from V and 7 bases from J, the junction kept 13 bases outside the gene matches. DNA for the CDR3: TGTGCCAGCAGTCGACAAGACAGGGTGATGAGTGGCTACACCTTC. As protein: CASSRQDRVMSGYTF.

The J gene is TRBJ1-1, the V gene TRBV4-3; perhaps TRBD1 as D (6 bases). The CDR3 is made up of 14 amino acids. The V gene lost 2 bases and the J gene lost 4 bases, with 11 bases spanning the gap. CDR1 is LGHNA and CDR2 is YSLEER in the germline V gene. The CDR3 DNA is TGCGCCAGCAGCCAACTACCAGGGGCCACTGAAGCTTTCTTT. It yields the protein CASSQLPGATEAFF.

V usage is TRBV20-1 and J usage is TRBJ2-5; D gene unclear. The CDR3 length is 13 residues. Germline CDR1 is DFQATT and CDR2 is SNEGSKA (reference sequence). Between the trimmed V and J ends, which lost 3 bases and 4 bases, there was a span of 12 bases. The CDR3 DNA is TGCAGTGCTAGTGTCCATGCCGGAGAGACCCAGTACTTC. Its translation is CSASVHAGETQYF.

The CDR3 DNA is TGTGCCAGCAGTTTAGTCTCAGGACAGGGGGCTTGGAATCAGCCCCAGCATTTT. Translated, it gives CASSLVSGQGAWNQPQHF. This rearrangement joins TRBV28 to TRBJ1-5; 11 bases agree with TRBD1. This CDR3 has 18 amino acids. Per the germline V gene, CDR1 is MDHEN and CDR2 is SYDVKM. The V segment lost 2 bases and the J segment 4 bases; nucleotides outside the gene matches: 10.

The chain links TRBV7-9 to TRBJ1-1, with TRBD1 matching over 7 bases. The CDR3 covers 15 residues. Trimming at V came to 4 bases and at J to 5 bases, leaving 10 bases not matched to a gene. Germline assignment: CDR1 SEHNR and CDR2 FQNEAQ (reference sequence). The CDR3 sequence: CASSSTTTGRTEAFF. CDR3 coding DNA: TGTGCCAGCAGCTCAACCACGACAGGGAGGACTGAAGCTTTCTTT.

This chain connects TRBV18 to TRBJ1-6; the D is unclear. The CDR3 spans 17 residues. Germline values: CDR1 KGHSH, CDR2 LQKENI. V gave up 5 bases and J gave up 0 bases, with 14 bases separating them. CDR3 sequence (DNA): TGTGCCAGCTCATCGTTGGAAGGGAGCTCCTATAATTCACCCCTCCACTTT. Encoded protein: CASSSLEGSSYNSPLHF.

The chain recombines TRBV7-9 with TRBJ1-2; 7 bases align to TRBD1. The V gene end was trimmed by 7 bases and the J gene end by 2 bases; junction bases not matched to a gene: 7. The CDR3 length is 14 residues. Looked up from germline, CDR1 is SEHNR and CDR2 is FQNEAQ (reference sequence). CDR3 protein: CASTQGQANYGYTF. The CDR3 DNA reads TGTGCCAGCACCCAAGGACAGGCCAACTATGGCTACACCTTC.

The J gene is TRBJ1-2, the V gene TRBV20-1; D gene unclear. Germline CDR1 is DFQATT and CDR2 is SNEGSKA (reference sequence). V dropped 7 bases and J dropped 6 bases, with 12 bases sitting between them. This CDR3 has 11 amino acids. The CDR3 spells CSGLTRHGYTF. The CDR3 nucleotides are TGCAGTGGATTGACAAGGCATGGCTACACCTTC.

This clonotype was seen a single time. This rearrangement joins TRBV28 to TRBJ2-7, with 8 positions matching TRBD1. There are 13 residues in the CDR3. CDR1 and CDR2 (germline): MDHEN, SYDVKM. The ends lost 5 bases at V and 2 bases at J; junction bases unmatched: 2. This CDR3 is CASSGTGTYEQYF. The CDR3 DNA sequence: TGTGCCAGCAGTGGGACAGGCACCTACGAGCAGTACTTC.

The rearrangement joins TRBV5-6 to TRBJ2-7; D may be TRBD1 or TRBD2 (5 bases each). Germline V CDR1 and CDR2: SGHDT, YYEEEE. Trimming took off 3 bases at V and 6 bases at J, with 13 bases between the two ends. This CDR3 has 13 amino acids. DNA for the CDR3: TGTGCCAGCAGCTCCCGAGGGGTACGCGAGCAGTACTTC. Amino acids: CASSSRGVREQYF.

The rearrangement uses TRBV7-9 and TRBJ1-4; TRBD1 aligns across 11 bases. J was trimmed by 2 bases and V by 1 base; bases with no gene match: 9. Germline V lookup: CDR1 SEHNR, CDR2 FQNEAQ (reference sequence). The CDR3 spans 19 residues. In nucleotides, the CDR3 is TGTGCCAGCAGCTTAGAGGGACAGGGGGGCTTTGACACTAATGAAAAACTGTTTTTT. It translates to CASSLEGQGGFDTNEKLFF.

The chain is built from TRBV28 and TRBJ2-1, with D tentatively TRBD2 (5 bases). Germline CDR1 and CDR2: MDHEN and SYDVKM. There are 12 residues in the CDR3. V lost 5 bases and J 6 bases, leaving 8 bases between the germline ends. CDR3: CASSASGNEQFF. The CDR3 DNA is TGTGCCAGCAGTGCGAGCGGCAATGAGCAGTTCTTC.

The rearrangement links TRBV6-5 to TRBJ1-2; D is ambiguous. The CDR3 has 13 residues. The germline V and J ends were trimmed by 4 bases and 3 bases, with 9 bases remaining between them. Per germline, CDR1 MNHEY and CDR2 SVGAGI. The CDR3 DNA reads TGTGCCAGCAGTTTCTCCGGGCACTATGGCTACACCTTC. It is translated as CASSFSGHYGYTF.

This clonotype came up once. The gene calls are TRBV5-6 and TRBJ1-2; maybe TRBD1 (6 bases). Germline CDR1 is SGHDT and CDR2 is YYEEEE. The CDR3 runs 13 residues. Trimming left V 0 bases short and J 8 bases short, with 11 bases between. The CDR3 nucleotides are TGTGCCAGCAGCTTGGTACCGGGGGCGGGCTACACCTTC. Translation: CASSLVPGAGYTF.

The rearrangement links TRBV29-1 to TRBJ2-2, with 10 bases that match TRBD1. J was trimmed by 4 bases and V by 7 bases; bases with no gene match: 9. There are 15 residues in the CDR3. Germline V gene sequence: CDR1 SQVTM, CDR2 ANQGSEA. DNA for the CDR3: TGCAGCGCTGTTAGGACAGGGGGACGCACCGGGGAGCTGTTTTTT. Protein sequence: CSAVRTGGRTGELFF.

The CDR3 DNA reads as TGTGCCAGCAGCCCAAGCGGGCAGGGGGCGTACAATGAGCAGTTCTTC. Translating gives CASSPSGQGAYNEQFF. The chain has TRBV7-2 and TRBJ2-1, with 8 nucleotides matching TRBD1. The length of the CDR3 is 16 residues. V trimming: 5 bases; J trimming: 4 bases; junction bases outside the gene matches: 10. Germline CDR1 is SGHTA and CDR2 is FQGNSA.

In this sample, this clonotype turned up a few times. J is TRBJ2-3 and V is TRBV29-1, with no clear D. Trimming shortened V by 4 bases and J by 0 bases, and 8 bases separated the two germline ends. The CDR3 runs to 13 residues. Germline-derived CDR1 and CDR2 are SQVTM and ANQGSEA. The CDR3 loop is CSVGQSSTDTQYF. DNA for the CDR3: TGCAGCGTTGGGCAGTCTAGCACAGATACGCAGTATTTT.

This clonotype was counted a single time. The rearrangement joins TRBV5-4 to TRBJ1-5, with no clear D. Per the germline V gene, CDR1 is SGHNT and CDR2 is YYREEE (reference sequence). The germline V and J ends were trimmed by 4 bases and 3 bases, with 11 bases remaining between them. The CDR3 has 14 amino acids. The chain's CDR3 is CASSPEATNQPQHF. CDR3 bases: TGTGCCAGCAGCCCAGAGGCAACCAATCAGCCCCAGCATTTT. Looking up the rest from reference TRBV5-4 and TRBJ1-5 gives the full variable domain: ETGVTQSPTHLIKTRGQQVTLRCSSQSGHNTVSWYQQALGQGPQFIFQYYREEENGRGNFPPRFSGLQFPNYSSELNVNALELDDSALYLCASSPEATNQPQHFGDGTRLSIL.

This clonotype was observed a few times. CDR3 in DNA: TGTGCCAGTAGTATTTCGGGCCACAGCACAGATACGCAGTATTTT. Encoded protein: CASSISGHSTDTQYF. The rearrangement joins TRBV19 to TRBJ2-3; D unresolved. Germline CDR1 and CDR2: LNHDA and SQIVND (reference sequence). The V gene lost 3 bases and the J gene lost 0 bases, with 10 bases spanning the gap. This CDR3 is built from 15 residues.

The sample holds a few counts of this clonotype. This sequence joins TRBV7-8 and TRBJ1-1; 10 bases agree with TRBD1. Germline V gene data show CDR1 as SGHVS and CDR2 as FQNEAQ. The length of the CDR3 is 15 residues. With V trimmed by 5 bases and J by 4 bases, 7 bases remained unmatched. The CDR3 DNA reads TGTGCCAGCAGCCTTTTAAGGACAGGGGGCACTGAAGCTTTCTTT. As protein: CASSLLRTGGTEAFF.